Included here is one T cell receptor (beta chain) sequence, with context. What it binds is not known. These data belong to a study of cytomegalovirus exposure and HLA in healthy donors. General study points: There was a cluster of highly shared sequence variants that was likely a sequencing artifact. About 87% or about 30% of the time was how often most TCR beta V segments were productive, according to an earlier analysis. Accounts indicate the classifier identified cytomegalovirus status with strong specificity and sensitivity. Follow-up analysis seemed to connect common viral pathogens with several of the most significant clusters identified.

PCR amplification relied on 60 Vbeta primers (plus 13 Jbeta primers). Generated by immunoSEQ multiplex PCR, the TCRdb table keeps only in-frame clones and is missing some. The sample has some 110,000 clones; 70% to 80% are singletons. With 3 bases clipped from V and 4 bases from J, the junction kept 7 bases outside the gene matches. The CDR3 is 16 amino acids. Germline lookup yields CDR1 SEHNR and CDR2 FQNEAQ (reference sequence). The receptor's source is a man in his forties or fifties in good health and CMV-seropositive. Sequencing used PBMCs. The rearrangement links TRBV7-9 to TRBJ1-4, with 8 positions matching TRBD1. CDR3 nucleotide sequence: TGTGCCAGCAGCTTCCTAAACAGGGGGTTTAATGAAAAACTGTTTTTT. Its translation: CASSFLNRGFNEKLFF.